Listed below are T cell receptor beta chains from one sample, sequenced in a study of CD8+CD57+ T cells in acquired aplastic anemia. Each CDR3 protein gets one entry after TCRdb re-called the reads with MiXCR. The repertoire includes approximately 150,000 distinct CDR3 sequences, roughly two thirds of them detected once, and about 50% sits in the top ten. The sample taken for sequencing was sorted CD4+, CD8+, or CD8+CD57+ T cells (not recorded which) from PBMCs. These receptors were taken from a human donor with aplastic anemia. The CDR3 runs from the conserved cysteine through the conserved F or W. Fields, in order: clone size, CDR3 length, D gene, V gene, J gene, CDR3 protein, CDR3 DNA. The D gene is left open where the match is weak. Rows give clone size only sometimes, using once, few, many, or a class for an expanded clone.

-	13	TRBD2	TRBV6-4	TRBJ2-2	CASSDGGAGELFF	TGTGCCAGCAGTGACGGGGGGGCCGGGGAGCTGTTTTTT
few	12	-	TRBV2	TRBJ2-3	CASRTGVDTQYF	TGTGCCAGCAGGACAGGCGTAGATACGCAGTATTTT
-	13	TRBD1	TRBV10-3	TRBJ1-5	CAISKDRNQPQHF	TGTGCCATCAGTAAGGACAGGAATCAGCCCCAGCATTTT
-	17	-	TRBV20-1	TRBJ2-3	CSASTTGVAPYTDTQYF	TGCAGTGCTTCAACAACTGGGGTAGCGCCGTACACAGATACGCAGTATTTT
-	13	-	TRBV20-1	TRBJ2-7	CSASKVISYEQYF	TGCAGTGCTAGTAAAGTCATCTCCTACGAGCAGTACTTC
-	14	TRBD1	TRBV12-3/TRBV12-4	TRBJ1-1	CASSFEGAITEAFF	TGTGCCAGCAGTTTCGAGGGGGCAATAACTGAAGCTTTCTTT
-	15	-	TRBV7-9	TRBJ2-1	CASSLGRPANNEQFF	TGTGCCAGCAGCTTAGGCCGACCCGCTAACAATGAGCAGTTCTTC
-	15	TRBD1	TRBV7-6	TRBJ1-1	CASSFDRGRNTEAFF	TGTGCCAGCAGCTTTGACAGGGGGCGAAACACTGAAGCTTTCTTT
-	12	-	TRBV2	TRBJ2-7	CASSEQAYEQYF	TGTGCCAGCAGTGAACAGGCCTACGAGCAGTACTTC
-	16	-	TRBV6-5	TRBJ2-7	CASIHGGRLTPYEQYF	TGTGCCAGCATCCACGGGGGGCGGCTAACCCCCTACGAGCAGTACTTC
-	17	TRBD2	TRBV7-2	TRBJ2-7	CASSRTSGGAQGAEQYF	TGTGCCAGCAGCCGGACTAGCGGGGGGGCCCAAGGGGCCGAGCAGTACTTC
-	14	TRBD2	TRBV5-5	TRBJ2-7	CASSLLASLGEQYF	TGTGCCAGCAGCTTACTAGCGTCGCTCGGCGAGCAGTACTTC
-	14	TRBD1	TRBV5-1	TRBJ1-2	CASGLTGQGYGYTF	TGCGCCAGTGGGTTGACGGGACAGGGGTATGGCTACACCTTC
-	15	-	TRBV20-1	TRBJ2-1	CSANLGAGIGNEQFF	TGCAGTGCCAACTTGGGAGCAGGGATTGGCAATGAGCAGTTCTTC
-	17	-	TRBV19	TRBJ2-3	CASSTPGLGGEADTQYF	TGTGCCAGTAGTACCCCCGGGTTAGGAGGCGAGGCAGATACGCAGTATTTT
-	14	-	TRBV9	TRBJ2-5	CASSVGGIQETQYF	TGTGCCAGCAGCGTAGGAGGGATACAAGAGACCCAGTACTTC
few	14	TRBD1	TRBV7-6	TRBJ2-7	CASSLIGGGYEQYF	TGTGCCAGCAGCTTAATAGGGGGCGGCTACGAGCAGTACTTC
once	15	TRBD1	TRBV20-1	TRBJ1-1	CSARDWDRGDTEAFF	TGCAGTGCTAGAGACTGGGACAGGGGGGACACTGAAGCTTTCTTT
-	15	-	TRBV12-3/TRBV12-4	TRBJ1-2	CASSWGRRPNYGYTF	TGTGCCAGCAGTTGGGGACGCCGCCCTAACTATGGCTACACCTTC
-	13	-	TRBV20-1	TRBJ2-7	CSARWDGPYEQYF	TGCAGTGCTAGATGGGACGGCCCCTACGAGCAGTACTTC
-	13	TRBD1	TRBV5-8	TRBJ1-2	CASSPDRGRGYTF	TGTGCCAGCAGCCCGGACAGGGGGCGAGGCTACACCTTC
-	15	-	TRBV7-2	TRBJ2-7	CASSPHHGSGGEQYF	TGTGCCAGCAGCCCGCACCACGGTAGTGGCGGCGAGCAGTACTTC